Presented here are 24 T cell receptor beta chains from one specimen sequenced in a study of blood T cell repertoires in COVID-19. Clones were sequenced by immunoSEQ multiplex PCR, and TCRdb holds only the in-frame ones, with some missing. The sample lists roughly 140,000 clones; almost 80% were seen once. What was sequenced was peripheral blood. The receptor set was obtained from a man aged 50 to 60 with active or convalescent COVID-19.

The chain has TRBV19 and TRBJ2-2; D perhaps matches TRBD1 (5 bases). Germline V gene lookup returns CDR1 LNHDA and CDR2 SQIVND (reference sequence). V lost 3 bases and J 6 bases, leaving 14 bases between the germline ends. This CDR3 contains 15 residues. CDR3 bases: TGTGCCAGTAGTATCTGGTCAGGGTTCTCCGGGGAGCTGTTTTTT. Residues: CASSIWSGFSGELFF.

This chain connects TRBV4-1 to TRBJ2-1; D is uncertain. V was clipped by 7 bases and J by 1 base, with 14 bases between them. The germline gives CDR1 MGHRA, CDR2 YSYEKL. This CDR3 contains 15 residues. The CDR3 coding sequence is TGCGCCAGCAATGAAGTGACTGGGTCCTACAATGAGCAGTTCTTC. Protein sequence: CASNEVTGSYNEQFF.

The J gene is TRBJ1-4, the V gene TRBV5-1, with D tentatively TRBD1 (6 bases). Germline CDR1 is SGHRS and CDR2 is YFSETQ. Trimming removed 4 bases from V and 2 bases from J, with 15 bases in between. This CDR3 is built from 16 residues. The CDR3 coding sequence is TGCGCCAGCAGCATGGGCCGGGACAACACTAATGAAAAACTGTTTTTT. It is translated as CASSMGRDNTNEKLFF.

The chain employs TRBV24-1 and TRBJ2-5; D possibly corresponds to TRBD2 (5 bases). Germline V gene sequence: CDR1 KGHDR, CDR2 SFDVKD. Trimming removed 12 bases from V and 5 bases from J, with 12 bases in between. The CDR3 sequence is 11 residues long. CDR3 sequence: CAQPPGETQYF. In DNA, the CDR3 is TGTGCCCAGCCGCCGGGGGAGACCCAGTACTTC.

This chain connects TRBV19 to TRBJ2-3, with 9 positions matching TRBD2. J was trimmed by 1 base and V by 5 bases; bases with no gene match: 10. The CDR3 has 17 residues. Germline CDR1 and CDR2: LNHDA and SQIVND (reference sequence). The CDR3 DNA sequence: TGTGCCAGTAGTTCCTACCCTAGCGGGGCCCGCACAGATACGCAGTATTTT. Encoded protein: CASSSYPSGARTDTQYF. Full variable domain (missing parts from reference TRBV19 and TRBJ2-3): DGGITQSPKYLFRKEGQNVTLSCEQNLNHDAMYWYRQDPGQGLRLIYYSQIVNDFQKGDIAEGYSVSREKKESFPLTVTSAQKNPTAFYLCASSSYPSGARTDTQYFGPGTRLTVL.

The V and J genes are TRBV28 and TRBJ2-3, with 11 bases identical to TRBD2. Per germline, CDR1 MDHEN and CDR2 SYDVKM. The V segment lost 5 bases and the J segment 6 bases; nucleotides outside the gene matches: 10. This CDR3 has 16 residues. The CDR3 sequence is CASSPLQTSGKDTQYF. DNA for the CDR3: TGTGCCAGCAGTCCCCTCCAGACTAGCGGGAAGGATACGCAGTATTTT.

This clone was seen a few times. The chain uses TRBV6-1 and TRBJ2-5; 10 bases line up with TRBD2. The germline V gene has CDR1 MNHNS and CDR2 SASEGT. This CDR3 comprises 16 residues. The junction had 8 bases not matched to a gene; V was cut back by 3 bases and J by 4 bases. The CDR3 here is CASSDSLAGVGETQYF. The CDR3 bases are TGTGCCAGCAGTGACAGTCTAGCGGGAGTAGGAGAGACCCAGTACTTC.

This clone was recorded once. This chain links TRBV7-2 with TRBJ1-2; 9 bases align to TRBD1. The V gene's germline CDR1 is SGHTA and CDR2 FQGNSA. V gave up 5 bases and J gave up 8 bases; unmatched junction bases: 12. The CDR3 is made up of 15 amino acids. CDR3 nucleotide sequence: TGTGCCAGCAGCCCATACCGGGACAGGGCTGACGGCTACACCTTC. This sequence encodes CASSPYRDRADGYTF. The variable domain in full, completed from reference TRBV7-2 and TRBJ1-2, reads GAGVSQSPSNKVTEKGKDVELRCDPISGHTALYWYRQSLGQGLEFLIYFQGNSAPDKSGLPSDRFSAERTGGSVSTLTIQRTQQEDSAVYLCASSPYRDRADGYTFGSGTRLTVV.

The gene calls are TRBV6-2 or TRBV6-3 and TRBJ2-7, with 8 bases lining up with TRBD2. Germline lookup yields CDR1 MNHEY and CDR2 SVGEGT. Trimming took 6 bases from V and 1 from J; bases not matched to a gene: 5. The length of the CDR3 is 14 residues. The CDR3 coding sequence is TGTGCCAGCAGACCTGGGACTAGTTCCTACGAGCAGTACTTC. Its protein is CASRPGTSSYEQYF.

This clone has just one count. This chain joins TRBV19 and TRBJ2-7; TRBD1 aligns across 8 bases. The CDR3 has 13 amino acids. CDR1 LNHDA and CDR2 SQIVND come from the germline V gene (reference sequence). V lost 4 bases to trimming and J lost 3 bases; unmatched junction nucleotides: 2. Written as DNA, the CDR3 is TGTGCCAGTAGTACGACAGGGGTCTACGAGCAGTACTTC. It is translated as CASSTTGVYEQYF.

The V call is TRBV27, the J call TRBJ2-2; a weak D match, TRBD2 (5 bases). The CDR3 spans 14 residues. Germline V CDR1 and CDR2: MNHEY, SMNVEV (reference sequence). V was pared by 6 bases and J by 3 bases, with 11 bases between. The CDR3 is CASSHGVDTGELFF. The CDR3, as DNA: TGTGCCAGCAGCCACGGGGTGGACACCGGGGAGCTGTTTTTT.

There are a few counts of this clone. The rearrangement links TRBV2 to TRBJ2-7; no firm D call. V gave up 8 bases and J gave up 0 bases, with 5 bases separating them. The germline V gene has CDR1 SNHLY and CDR2 FYNNEI. The CDR3 spans 11 residues. Here the CDR3 DNA reads TGTGCCAGCCGGGTCTCCTACGAGCAGTACTTC. Its translation: CASRVSYEQYF.

The rearrangement joins TRBV14 to TRBJ1-1, with D perhaps TRBD1 (6 bases). With 3 bases removed from V and 1 base from J, the gap between germline ends came to 15 bases. CDR3 length: 16 residues. Germline values: CDR1 SGHDN, CDR2 FVKESK. CDR3 bases: TGTGCCAGCAGCCATTTGACAGGCAAAGGGAACACTGAAGCTTTCTTT. Translated: CASSHLTGKGNTEAFF.

The chain combines TRBV3-1 (or the pseudogene TRBV3-2) with TRBJ2-3; TRBD2 matches 7 bases. This CDR3 spans 15 amino acids. Germline assignment: CDR1 LGHDT and CDR2 YNNKEL (reference sequence). Unmatched junction bases numbered 1, after V lost 1 base and J lost 0 bases. CDR3 DNA: TGTGCCAGCAGCCAAGTGGGGGGGAGCACAGATACGCAGTATTTT. Translated, it gives CASSQVGGSTDTQYF.

The chain is built from TRBV6-1 and TRBJ2-2, with a possible D match to TRBD2 (6 bases). CDR1 MNHNS and CDR2 SASEGT come from the germline V gene. Trimming took 2 bases from V and 2 from J, leaving 9 bases between them. CDR3 length: 15 amino acids. The CDR3 protein is CASSEWRANTGELFF. CDR3 DNA: TGTGCCAGCAGTGAATGGAGGGCTAACACCGGGGAGCTGTTTTTT.

The chain recombines TRBV4-1 with TRBJ2-7; 8 bases agree with TRBD1. V was clipped by 0 bases and J by 5 bases; unmatched bases: 6. The CDR3 length is 15 residues. Looked up from germline, CDR1 is MGHRA and CDR2 is YSYEKL. The CDR3 loop is CASSQEDRGFDEQYF. The DNA for the CDR3 is TGCGCCAGCAGCCAAGAAGACAGGGGATTCGACGAGCAGTACTTC.

The chain combines TRBV2 with TRBJ1-5; no reliable D call. This CDR3 has 16 amino acids. Deletions cut 3 bases from V and 0 bases from J, with 12 bases between. Germline lookup yields CDR1 SNHLY and CDR2 FYNNEI. CDR3 nucleotides: TGTGCCAGCAGTGAGGAGGCAATTTATAGCAATCAGCCCCAGCATTTT. It specifies CASSEEAIYSNQPQHF.

This clone was counted a few times. The gene calls are TRBV29-1 and TRBJ1-2; D gene ambiguous. The germline V gene encodes CDR1 SQVTM and CDR2 ANQGSEA. The CDR3 extends over 11 amino acids. The V gene lost 0 bases and the J gene lost 7 bases, with 6 bases spanning the gap. CDR3 protein: CSVEDLSGYTF. CDR3 sequence (DNA): TGCAGCGTTGAAGATCTCTCTGGCTACACCTTC. Complete variable domain (other parts from reference TRBV29-1 and TRBJ1-2): SAVISQKPSRDICQRGTSLTIQCQVDSQVTMMFWYRQQPGQSLTLIATANQGSEATYESGFVIDKFPISRPNLTFSTLTVSNMSPEDSSIYLCSVEDLSGYTFGSGTRLTVV.

The rearrangement uses TRBV6-6 and TRBJ1-6, with no clear D. The CDR3 totals 12 residues. The V gene's germline CDR1 is MNHNY and CDR2 SVGAGI (reference sequence). V was cut by 4 bases and J by 10 bases, with 8 bases left in between. The CDR3 sequence is CASSSSGSPLHF. The CDR3 region has the DNA TGTGCCAGCAGTTCCTCCGGGTCACCCCTCCACTTT.

The chain couples TRBV28 to TRBJ1-2, with D possibly TRBD1 on 5 matching bases. The V end lost 5 bases, the J end lost 6 bases, and 16 bases lay between the germline ends. Germline V gene data show CDR1 as MDHEN and CDR2 as SYDVKM. This CDR3 has 14 residues. The CDR3 coding sequence is TGTGCCAGCAGTCCCCTGGGGTGGGGCAATGGCTACACCTTC. This gives the protein CASSPLGWGNGYTF.

The CDR3 region is CASSLAGVPVEQYF. CDR3 coding DNA: TGTGCCAGCAGCTTAGCCGGGGTACCGGTAGAGCAGTACTTC. The rearrangement uses TRBV7-9 and TRBJ2-7; D is possibly TRBD2 (5 bases). Trimming pared 0 bases from V and 7 bases from J, leaving 13 bases between. The CDR3 runs to 14 residues. Germline CDR1 and CDR2: SEHNR and FQNEAQ (reference sequence).

CDR3 nucleotide sequence: TGTGCCAGCAGCCCTGACGGACAATTTAATGGCTACACCTTC. Its protein product is CASSPDGQFNGYTF. This sequence joins TRBV2 and TRBJ1-2, with D perhaps matching TRBD1 (5 bases). CDR3 length: 14 residues. V dropped 6 bases and J dropped 6 bases, with 17 bases sitting between them. Per the germline V gene, CDR1 is SNHLY and CDR2 is FYNNEI.

The chain recombines TRBV28 with TRBJ2-2; D may be TRBD1 (5 bases). Trimming shortened V by 5 bases and J by 0 bases, and 13 bases separated the two germline ends. Per the germline V gene, CDR1 is MDHEN and CDR2 is SYDVKM. The CDR3 loop spans 16 amino acids. The CDR3, as DNA: TGTGCCAGCAGTCCGATTGACAGAGCGAACACCGGGGAGCTGTTTTTT. Protein: CASSPIDRANTGELFF.

This clone was recorded once. The J gene is TRBJ1-1, the V gene TRBV18; TRBD1 is a possible D gene (6 bases). Trimming left V 5 bases short and J 4 bases short, with 8 bases between. Looked up from germline, CDR1 is KGHSH and CDR2 is LQKENI. CDR3 length: 12 amino acids. The CDR3 DNA sequence: TGTGCCAGCTCATTACAGGGCACTGAAGCTTTCTTT. Its translation: CASSLQGTEAFF.